A few counts support the clone carrying this T cell receptor beta chain. Described time point: persistent/refractory GD, antithyroid drugs over 5 years with positive TRAb. The TCR library was made from RNA extracted from PBMCs. The entry originates in a study of regulatory T cells in long-lasting Graves disease. The CDR3 is 14 residues long. V was clipped by 7 bases and J by 5 bases; unmatched bases: 7. From germline, CDR1 is SEHNR and CDR2 FQNEAQ (reference sequence). iRepertoire HTBI primers and Arm-PCR of CDR3 regions built TCR beta libraries. Under the authors' procedure: Identified across the samples were around 62 TRBV segments and more than twelve TRBJ segments. TCRdb re-derived calls from the multiplex PCR reads in MiXCR, one entry per CDR3 protein. The V and J calls were determined by TCRdb, not by the authors. The sample has hundreds of thousands of distinct CDR3 sequences; roughly 21% are singletons.

The chain links TRBV7-9 to TRBJ2-2; TRBD1 matches 7 bases. This clonotype was obtained from a female donor with Graves disease. Material: peripheral blood mononuclear cells (PBMCs), obtained when the disease was refractory, from a patient treated with antithyroid drugs. Written as DNA, the CDR3 is TGTGCCAGCACCCACCAGGGGGAAACCGGGGAGCTGTTTTTT. Translated, it gives CASTHQGETGELFF.